This TCR beta chain appears in the sequencing data of a study of response to subunit inactivated influenza vaccine. V was pared by 6 bases and J by 3 bases, with 15 bases between. Germline CDR1 reads SQVTM; CDR2 reads ANQGSEA. The CDR3 sequence is 13 residues long. General observations from the study: New T cells are recruited in small numbers by each seasonal influenza vaccination, according to the authors' suggestion.

TCRdb redid the calling of the RT-PCR reads with MiXCR, one entry per CDR3 protein. This sample has hundreds of thousands of distinct CDR3 sequences, with around 8% found just once. Concerning this clonotype itself: Its antigen is undetermined.

The V gene is TRBV29-1, the J gene TRBJ2-7; D is perhaps TRBD1 (5 bases). Sequenced material: PBMCs from blood, taken roughly 24 months after vaccination. The sequence was obtained from a man aged 45 to 75 who received an inactivated influenza vaccine. In DNA form, the CDR3 reads TGCAGCGTACAGGACGGAGAGATCTACGAGCAGTACTTC. Protein product: CSVQDGEIYEQYF.